Presented here are 8 T cell receptor beta chains from one specimen sequenced in a study of blood T cell repertoires in COVID-19. TCRdb's table, derived via immunoSEQ multiplex PCR, lists solely in-frame clones and lacks some. The table lists a few hundred thousand clones, approximately 88% of them singletons. Sequencing used peripheral blood. Every receptor here comes from a woman aged 50 to 60 with COVID-19, enrolled during active disease.

The chain recombines TRBV3-1 (or the pseudogene TRBV3-2) with TRBJ2-2; 8 bases fit TRBD1. The CDR3 totals 15 residues. Germline V lookup: CDR1 LGHDT, CDR2 YNNKEL (reference sequence). V dropped 2 bases and J dropped 3; count of bases not matched to a gene: 2. CDR3 region: CASSQQGADTGELFF. The DNA of the CDR3 is TGTGCCAGCAGCCAACAGGGGGCCGACACCGGGGAGCTGTTTTTT.

J is TRBJ1-3 and V is TRBV6-1; D gene unclear. Per the germline V gene, CDR1 is MNHNS and CDR2 is SASEGT. CDR3 length equals 17 residues. The ends were cut back, 0 bases at V and 0 bases at J, with 12 bases in the middle. CDR3 residues: CASSEARGLGSGNTIYF. CDR3 bases: TGTGCCAGCAGTGAAGCGCGCGGGCTTGGCTCTGGAAACACCATATATTTT.

The CDR3: CASSQVTGELFF. In DNA form, the CDR3 reads TGTGCCAGCAGCCAAGTGACTGGGGAGCTGTTTTTT. The chain joins TRBV3-1 (or the pseudogene TRBV3-2) to TRBJ2-2; D remains ambiguous. Germline CDR1 reads LGHDT; CDR2 reads YNNKEL (reference sequence). V was pared by 1 base and J by 8 bases, with 5 bases between. This CDR3 is built from 12 residues.

The rearrangement uses TRBV7-2 and TRBJ2-2; 7 nucleotides align to TRBD1. The V gene end was trimmed by 5 bases and the J gene end by 3 bases; junction bases not matched to a gene: 6. Germline V gene sequence: CDR1 SGHTA, CDR2 FQGNSA. The CDR3 length is 15 residues. CDR3 nucleotide sequence: TGTGCCAGCAGCCCCCGGACAGGTCACACCGGGGAGCTGTTTTTT. It encodes CASSPRTGHTGELFF.

This chain uses TRBV10-1 with TRBJ1-6; tentative D call: TRBD1 (6 bases). Germline V CDR1 and CDR2: WNHNN, SYGVQD (reference sequence). Between the trimmed V and J ends, which lost 6 bases and 7 bases, there was a span of 16 bases. CDR3 length: 15 amino acids. CDR3 amino acids: CASRGPGHRNSPLHF. CDR3 DNA: TGCGCCAGCAGGGGCCCGGGACACCGAAATTCACCCCTCCACTTT.

This chain connects TRBV7-2 to TRBJ2-7; D is uncertain. Germline loops: CDR1 SGHTA, CDR2 FQGNSA. V shed 8 bases and J shed 5 bases, with 25 bases lying between them. The CDR3 sequence is 16 residues long. Written as DNA, the CDR3 is TGTGCCAGCGCCCACAGAAAGGCGAGTCGGTCCCACGAGCAGTACTTC. This encodes CASAHRKASRSHEQYF.

CDR3: CASSLTRNYGYTF. CDR3 nucleotide sequence: TGTGCCAGCAGTTTGACAAGGAACTATGGCTACACCTTC. The rearrangement links TRBV6-5 to TRBJ1-2, with D unresolved. The CDR3 consists of 13 residues. From germline, CDR1 is MNHEY and CDR2 SVGAGI. The V and J ends lost 4 bases and 2 bases respectively, with 8 bases between them.

The chain couples TRBV28 to TRBJ2-4, with D perhaps matching TRBD2 (5 bases). The germline gives CDR1 MDHEN, CDR2 SYDVKM. V was clipped by 3 bases and J by 0 bases, with 9 bases between them. The length of the CDR3 is 15 residues. CDR3: CASSFRGLAKNIQYF. CDR3 bases: TGTGCCAGCAGTTTTCGCGGACTAGCCAAAAACATTCAGTACTTC.